Below, one T cell receptor (beta chain) is given with its context. The data were obtained in a study of blood T cell repertoires in COVID-19. Study as a whole: The samples span acute and convalescent COVID-19 from the United States, Italy and Spain. In each case, the material was cDNA or gDNA derived from T cells, B-cell-depleted T cells, or PBMCs.

Original processing notes: Estimation of nucleated cell counts was performed using reference gene primer amplification. Using immunoSEQ multiplex PCR, the repertoire was profiled, and TCRdb retains in-frame clones only, with some absent. That table is the source of V, J and clone size, and D and trimming were worked out from the DNA. The data hold about 91,000 clones, with about 86% observed a single time. This CDR3 contains 16 residues. Germline assignment: CDR1 SNHLY and CDR2 FYNNEI. J gave up 3 bases and V 2 bases, and 7 bases lay outside the gene matches. This TCR was recovered from a woman in her 70s with acute or convalescent COVID-19. The sample consisted of peripheral blood. The genes are TRBV2 and TRBJ2-5; 9 bases are a match to TRBD2. The CDR3 DNA sequence: TGTGCCAGCAGTGAACCAGCGGGGGGTCGAAAAGAGACCCAGTACTTC. Its protein product is CASSEPAGGRKETQYF.